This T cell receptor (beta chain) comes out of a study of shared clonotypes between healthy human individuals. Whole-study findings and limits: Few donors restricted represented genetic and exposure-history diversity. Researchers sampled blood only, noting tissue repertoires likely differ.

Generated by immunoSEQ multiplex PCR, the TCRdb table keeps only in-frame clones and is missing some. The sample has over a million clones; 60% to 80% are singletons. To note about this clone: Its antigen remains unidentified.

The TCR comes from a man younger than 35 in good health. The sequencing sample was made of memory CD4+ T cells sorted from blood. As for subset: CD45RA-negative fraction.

CDR3 residues: CASSPSLGSGMPYF. In DNA, the CDR3 is TGTGCCAGCAGTCCCTCCCTCGGAAGCGGGATGCCGTACTTC. This chain joins TRBV6-6 and TRBJ2-7; TRBD2 matches 7 bases. Looked up from germline, CDR1 is MNHNY and CDR2 is SVGAGI (reference sequence). Germline trimming cut 5 bases from V and 12 bases from J; bases unmatched to any gene: 16. The CDR3 extends over 14 amino acids.